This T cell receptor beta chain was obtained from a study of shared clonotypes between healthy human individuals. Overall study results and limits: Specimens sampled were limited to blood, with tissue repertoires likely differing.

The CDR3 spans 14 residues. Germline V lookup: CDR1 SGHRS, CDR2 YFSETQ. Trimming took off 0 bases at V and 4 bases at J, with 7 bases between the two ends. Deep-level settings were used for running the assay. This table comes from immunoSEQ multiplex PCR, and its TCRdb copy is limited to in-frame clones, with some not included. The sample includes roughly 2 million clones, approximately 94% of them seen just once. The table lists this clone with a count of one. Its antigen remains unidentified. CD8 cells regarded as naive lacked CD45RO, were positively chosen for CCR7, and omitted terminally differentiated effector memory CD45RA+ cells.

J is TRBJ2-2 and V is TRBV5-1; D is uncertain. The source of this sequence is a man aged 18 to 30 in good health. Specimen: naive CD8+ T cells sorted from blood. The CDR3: CASSLGGTTGELFF. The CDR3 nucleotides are TGCGCCAGCAGCTTGGGTGGCACCACCGGGGAGCTGTTTTTT.